The 13 T cell receptor beta chains reported below all come from one sample, sequenced in a study of cytomegalovirus exposure and HLA in healthy donors. The primer mix had 60 Vbeta and 13 Jbeta primers. The data were produced by immunoSEQ multiplex PCR, yet TCRdb's version contains in-frame clones alone and is incomplete. The data hold about 120,000 clones, with 65% to 80% observed a single time. The source material was PBMCs. Receptors were obtained from a man aged 55-75 years in good health and CMV-seropositive.

The chain employs TRBV27 and TRBJ2-3; 8 positions match TRBD1. CDR3 length: 17 residues. Germline CDR1 is MNHEY and CDR2 is SMNVEV (reference sequence). J gave up 3 bases and V 3 bases, and 11 bases lay outside the gene matches. The CDR3 DNA is TGTGCCAGCAGTTTGGACAGGGCTAGAGTCCAGACAGATACGCAGTATTTT. Its translation is CASSLDRARVQTDTQYF.

This chain links TRBV6-1 with TRBJ1-5; 10 bases map to TRBD1. Germline CDR1 and CDR2: MNHNS and SASEGT. Losses at the gene ends were 4 bases for V and 6 bases for J; bases not matched to a gene: 12. CDR3 length equals 17 residues. The CDR3 coding sequence is TGTGCCAGCAGTGGACAGGGGGCTTGGATTGTGCGTCAGCCCCAGCATTTT. Translating gives CASSGQGAWIVRQPQHF.

The J gene is TRBJ2-2, the V gene TRBV7-9, with D possibly matching TRBD1 (5 bases). The CDR3 sequence is 17 residues long. V lost 6 bases and J lost 2, with 19 bases in between. Looked up from germline, CDR1 is SEHNR and CDR2 is FQNEAQ (reference sequence). The CDR3 sequence is CASSQQALGSNTGELFF. In DNA form, the CDR3 reads TGTGCCAGCAGTCAACAGGCCTTGGGTTCAAACACCGGGGAGCTGTTTTTT.

This clone appeared a few times. The chain links TRBV10-3 to TRBJ1-5; 10 bases agree with TRBD1. In germline, CDR1 is ENHRY, CDR2 SYGVKD. The CDR3 is made up of 14 amino acids. V lost 4 bases to trimming and J lost 6 bases; unmatched junction nucleotides: 3. In nucleotides, the CDR3 is TGTGCCATCAGTGCTGGGACAGGGGTTCAGCCCCAGCATTTT. This codes for CAISAGTGVQPQHF.

This clone was detected a few times. This chain uses TRBV7-3 with TRBJ2-1; TRBD1 matches at 7 bases. Looked up from germline, CDR1 is SGHTA and CDR2 is FQGTGA. The CDR3 is 15 residues long. The trim removed 3 bases at V and 5 bases at J, leaving 7 bases unmatched. The CDR3 loop is CASSFSGTDDNEQFF. CDR3 sequence (DNA): TGTGCCAGCAGCTTCTCGGGGACAGATGACAATGAGCAGTTCTTC.

The chain links TRBV5-6 to TRBJ2-6; tentative D call: TRBD1 (6 bases). V lost 0 bases, J lost 5 bases, and 18 bases lay in between. This CDR3 is 18 amino acids long. Germline lookup yields CDR1 SGHDT and CDR2 YYEEEE. The CDR3 reads CASSLGTDSSFRANVLTF. CDR3 DNA sequence: TGTGCCAGCAGCTTGGGGACGGACAGTAGCTTCAGGGCCAACGTCCTGACTTTC.

V gene TRBV7-9 combines with J gene TRBJ1-3; TRBD1 agrees at 9 bases. Germline V lookup: CDR1 SEHNR, CDR2 FQNEAQ (reference sequence). This CDR3 has 15 residues. J was trimmed by 4 bases and V by 3 bases; bases with no gene match: 4. The CDR3 loop reads CASSFGTGLGNTIYF. In nucleotides, the CDR3 is TGTGCCAGCAGCTTCGGGACAGGGCTGGGAAACACCATATATTTT. Using reference TRBV7-9 and TRBJ1-3 for the parts outside the CDR3, the full variable domain is DTGVSQNPRHKITKRGQNVTFRCDPISEHNRLYWYRQTLGQGPEFLTYFQNEAQLEKSRLLSDRFSAERPKGSFSTLEIQRTEQGDSAMYLCASSFGTGLGNTIYFGEGSWLTVV.

The chain employs TRBV2 and TRBJ2-3; 10 positions agree with TRBD1. In germline, CDR1 is SNHLY, CDR2 FYNNEI. The trim removed 6 bases at V and 3 bases at J, leaving 3 bases unmatched. The CDR3 is 14 residues long. CDR3 sequence: CASRPGQGTDTQYF. The CDR3 nucleotides are TGTGCCAGCAGGCCGGGACAGGGGACAGATACGCAGTATTTT.

The genes are TRBV6-1 and TRBJ2-7; TRBD2 might be the D (6 bases). V gave up 11 bases and J gave up 6 bases, with 23 bases separating them. Germline V CDR1 and CDR2: MNHNS, SASEGT. The CDR3 loop spans 14 amino acids. The CDR3 bases are TGTGCCGCTAGAGGATGGGGGGTCGGGTCCGAGCAGTACTTC. As protein: CAARGWGVGSEQYF.

The CDR3 DNA follows: TGTGCCAGCAGCGCCGCCACCGGACAGGGTTCGGGTGAGCAGTTCTTC. It yields the protein CASSAATGQGSGEQFF. The V call is TRBV5-4, the J call TRBJ2-1, with TRBD1 identical over 8 bases. The CDR3 length is 16 residues. Germline loops: CDR1 SGHNT, CDR2 YYREEE (reference sequence). V trimming: 4 bases; J trimming: 9 bases; junction bases outside the gene matches: 15.

The V gene is TRBV19, the J gene TRBJ1-5, with D perhaps TRBD1 (5 bases). The CDR3 contains 15 residues. Deletions cut 6 bases from V and 7 bases from J, with 19 bases between. Germline CDR1 LNHDA, CDR2 SQIVND (reference sequence). CDR3 in amino acids: CASRATTGSAQPQHF. The CDR3 DNA is TGTGCCAGTAGGGCCACCACAGGCTCGGCACAGCCCCAGCATTTT.

This chain joins TRBV5-6 and TRBJ2-7; 9 positions agree with TRBD2. The junction had 4 bases not matched to a gene; V was cut back by 4 bases and J by 5 bases. The germline CDR1 and CDR2 sequences are SGHDT and YYEEEE. The CDR3 is 13 residues long. In DNA form, the CDR3 reads TGTGCCAGCAGCGCCGCGGGGGGGGACGAGCAGTACTTC. Amino acid sequence: CASSAAGGDEQYF.

This chain joins TRBV2 and TRBJ2-7; 9 nucleotides align to TRBD1. The CDR3 has 14 amino acids. Germline-derived CDR1 and CDR2 are SNHLY and FYNNEI. Trimming cost V 8 bases and J 3 bases; bases outside gene matches: 8. The CDR3 bases are TGTGCCAGCCACTTTGGGACAGGGAACTACGAGCAGTACTTC. Translation gives CASHFGTGNYEQYF.